The sequence of this T cell receptor beta chain was determined in a study of PD-L1 blockade in urothelial cancer. The overall study: Male patients with bladder-origin urothelial cancer numbered about 90% of the 29. At 3 weeks after treatment start (second dose) and again at 6 weeks, blood was analyzed. Researchers found blood samples held a median of 141,255 T cells.

A word on this clone: Its antigen is not known.

Regarding time point: pretreatment peripheral blood. Study-wide findings and caveats: Clones that were tumor-associated expanded more in the blood of durable-benefit patients at 3 weeks.

The table came from immunoSEQ multiplex PCR; TCRdb's copy has only in-frame clones and leaves some out. The top ten clones hold roughly 3.2% of a sample with roughly 120,000 clones, approximately 84% of them seen once. Here the sequenced sample was PBMCs, taken around atezolizumab (anti-PD-L1) treatment. This clonotype was sampled from a man aged 50-60 years with urothelial cancer.

CDR3 region: CASSLTPEKGETQYF. DNA of the CDR3: TGTGCCAGCAGCTTAACCCCGGAGAAAGGAGAGACCCAGTACTTC. This rearrangement joins TRBV7-8 to TRBJ2-5; the D is unclear. V was trimmed by 2 bases and J by 4 bases, leaving 14 bases between them. The CDR3 has 15 residues. Germline V gene data show CDR1 as SGHVS and CDR2 as FQNEAQ.